The text below deals with one T cell receptor (beta chain). The CDR3 is 14 residues long. V was trimmed by 1 base and J by 7 bases, leaving 11 bases between them. Germline V gives CDR1 LNHDA, CDR2 SQIVND (reference sequence). The sample comes from a study of blood T cell repertoires in COVID-19. Here immunoSEQ multiplex PCR was the method, and the copy in TCRdb shows in-frame clones only, minus some. This table holds about 240,000 clones, nearly 90% found once. The chain has TRBV19 and TRBJ2-1; D is unresolved. This TCR was sampled from a woman aged 25-40 years with acute or convalescent COVID-19. What was sequenced was peripheral blood. The chain's CDR3 is CASSIGGSGNEQFF. CDR3 nucleotides: TGTGCCAGTAGTATAGGAGGAAGTGGGAATGAGCAGTTCTTC.